This T cell receptor (beta chain) was sequenced during a study of blood T cell repertoires in COVID-19. Symptom resolution, clearance, or two negative PCRs marked donors in Cohort 3 as recovered. The CDR3 loop spans 17 amino acids. Germline V gene lookup returns CDR1 MNHEY and CDR2 SMNVEV (reference sequence). With 3 bases removed from V and 0 bases from J, the gap between germline ends came to 12 bases. Original data processing: The authors estimated nucleated cell counts from reference gene primer amplification. Sequencing used immunoSEQ multiplex PCR; TCRdb keeps in-frame clones, though not all of them. For V, J and clone size, that table is used; D and trimming come from the DNA. The table lists 250,000 to 350,000 clones, about 92% of them singletons.

The receptor was derived from a woman under 40 who had recovered from COVID-19. V usage is TRBV27 and J usage is TRBJ2-6, with D tentatively TRBD1 (6 bases). What was sequenced was PBMCs or T cells enriched from blood (not recorded which). Written as DNA, the CDR3 is TGTGCCAGCAGTTTCTGGACAGCCTTCTCTGGGGCCAACGTCCTGACTTTC. This codes for CASSFWTAFSGANVLTF.